One and the same sample provided the 30 T cell receptor beta chains below, sequenced in a study of T cell responses to AZD1222 COVID-19 vaccine listed by TCRdb under 2021. Libraries were constructed by the immunoSEQ multiplex PCR assay. The table comes from immuneACCESS by way of TCRdb, which keeps in-frame sequences with V and J called. Part of the clones is missing from these tables; in studies checked, under half for an unresolved V gene and the rest for unknown reasons. The sample table records 150,000 or so clones; under 95% of these occur just once. The ten largest clones capture around 5.5% of the sample. Reading the label with the study, this specimen's time point is: baseline before first vaccination. This sample comprised peripheral blood, obtained on day 0 of AZD1222 vaccination. These receptor sequences come from an adult in good health.

The V call is TRBV28, the J call TRBJ2-2; 10 nucleotides agree with TRBD2. Germline V gene sequence: CDR1 MDHEN, CDR2 SYDVKM. V was pared by 0 bases and J by 6 bases, with 7 bases of the junction left unmatched. This CDR3 comprises 17 residues. CDR3 sequence: CASSLWQLAGGPGELFF. As DNA, the CDR3 is TGTGCCAGCAGTTTATGGCAATTAGCGGGAGGCCCCGGGGAGCTGTTTTTT.

The genes are TRBV19 and TRBJ2-7, with 10 bases fitting TRBD1. CDR3 size: 14 residues. Per germline, CDR1 LNHDA and CDR2 SQIVND (reference sequence). V was clipped by 5 bases and J by 2 bases; unmatched bases: 3. Written as DNA, the CDR3 is TGTGCCAGTAGTCATGGGACAGGGGCCTACGAGCAGTACTTC. Protein sequence: CASSHGTGAYEQYF.

The V and J genes are TRBV28 and TRBJ1-1; TRBD1 might be the D (5 bases). Germline loops: CDR1 MDHEN, CDR2 SYDVKM. CDR3 length: 16 residues. V lost 6 bases and J lost 1, with 18 bases in between. The CDR3 sequence: CASRKGYVGPNTEAFF. CDR3 DNA: TGTGCCAGCAGGAAGGGGTATGTGGGCCCGAACACTGAAGCTTTCTTT.

The chain joins TRBV5-1 to TRBJ2-5; D uncertain. CDR1 is SGHRS, CDR2 YFSETQ, per germline. This CDR3 contains 16 residues. V shed 2 bases and J shed 1 base, with 15 bases lying between them. DNA for the CDR3: TGCGCCAGCAGCTTTTCTCCCGATACTGGCCAAGAGACCCAGTACTTC. Its translation: CASSFSPDTGQETQYF. Based on the CDR3 plus reference TRBV5-1 and TRBJ2-5, the full variable domain is KAGVTQTPRYLIKTRGQQVTLSCSPISGHRSVSWYQQTPGQGLQFLFEYFSETQRNKGNFPGRFSGRQFSNSRSEMNVSTLELGDSALYLCASSFSPDTGQETQYFGPGTRLLVL.

V usage is TRBV29-1 and J usage is TRBJ2-7; 7 bases are a match to TRBD1. V was pared by 4 bases and J by 4 bases, with 10 bases of the junction left unmatched. The CDR3 has 14 amino acids. In germline, CDR1 is SQVTM, CDR2 ANQGSEA. The CDR3: CSVVRQGSFYEQYF. The CDR3 DNA is TGCAGCGTTGTTCGACAGGGTAGTTTTTACGAGCAGTACTTC.

V gene TRBV5-1 combines with J gene TRBJ2-5; 7 bases fit TRBD1. Germline trimming cut 6 bases from V and 3 bases from J; bases unmatched to any gene: 5. In germline, CDR1 is SGHRS, CDR2 YFSETQ. The CDR3 is 13 residues long. CDR3 coding DNA: TGCGCCAGCACCCCTACAGGGGAAGAGACCCAGTACTTC. It translates to CASTPTGEETQYF.

This CDR3 is CASSIGQVNTGELFF. Here the CDR3 DNA reads TGTGCCAGTAGTATTGGGCAGGTGAACACCGGGGAGCTGTTTTTT. The chain carries TRBV19 and TRBJ2-2, with D unclear. The CDR3 runs 15 residues. Trimming left V 3 bases short and J 1 base short, with 9 bases between. Germline V CDR1 and CDR2: LNHDA, SQIVND (reference sequence).

The J gene is TRBJ1-5, the V gene TRBV4-1; D is uncertain. V was shortened by 0 bases and J by 9 bases, with 9 bases between the two germline ends. Germline V gene data show CDR1 as MGHRA and CDR2 as YSYEKL. The CDR3 spans 13 residues. This CDR3 is CASSQEIRRPQHF. As DNA, the CDR3 is TGCGCCAGCAGCCAAGAGATTCGTCGGCCCCAGCATTTT.

The rearrangement links TRBV19 to TRBJ2-1; 9 bases fit TRBD2. Germline V gene data show CDR1 as LNHDA and CDR2 as SQIVND (reference sequence). With V trimmed by 1 base and J by 4 bases, 2 bases remained unmatched. The CDR3 spans 15 residues. CDR3 loop: CASSIALAGYNEQFF. CDR3 nucleotide sequence: TGTGCCAGTAGTATAGCCCTAGCGGGGTACAATGAGCAGTTCTTC.

The chain recombines TRBV2 with TRBJ1-1; no definite D call. The length of the CDR3 is 14 residues. Germline V gene sequence: CDR1 SNHLY, CDR2 FYNNEI. V was cut by 5 bases and J by 3 bases, with 13 bases left in between. In DNA, the CDR3 is TGTGCCAGCAGTACTTACTCAGGAGACACTGAAGCTTTCTTT. It is translated as CASSTYSGDTEAFF.

The J gene is TRBJ2-1, the V gene TRBV4-1; D not resolved. Between the trimmed V and J ends, which lost 1 base and 2 bases, there was a span of 6 bases. Germline V gene lookup returns CDR1 MGHRA and CDR2 YSYEKL. The CDR3 covers 14 residues. The CDR3 DNA follows: TGCGCCAGCAGCCAAGGGACCACCTACAATGAGCAGTTCTTC. As protein: CASSQGTTYNEQFF.

The genes are TRBV13 and TRBJ2-2, with D maybe TRBD2 (5 bases). This CDR3 is 12 amino acids long. The V gene lost 5 bases and the J gene lost 5 bases, with 6 bases spanning the gap. Germline V gene sequence: CDR1 PRHDT, CDR2 FYEKMQ (reference sequence). The CDR3 reads CASSRGTGELFF. The CDR3 bases are TGTGCCAGCAGCCGAGGGACCGGGGAGCTGTTTTTT. The entire variable domain, with the rest obtained from reference TRBV13 and TRBJ2-2, is as follows: AAGVIQSPRHLIKEKRETATLKCYPIPRHDTVYWYQQGPGQDPQFLISFYEKMQSDKGSIPDRFSAQQFSDYHSELNMSSLELGDSALYFCASSRGTGELFFGEGSRLTVL.

The V call is TRBV27, the J call TRBJ1-2; 7 bases agree with TRBD1. V gave up 5 bases and J gave up 1 base; unmatched junction bases: 4. The germline CDR1 and CDR2 sequences are MNHEY and SMNVEV (reference sequence). The CDR3 is 14 residues long. The CDR3 nucleotides read TGTGCCAGCAGTCGGGACAGAGGTAACTATGGCTACACCTTC. It translates to CASSRDRGNYGYTF.

This clone was observed a single time. The J gene is TRBJ2-5, the V gene TRBV11-2; no reliable D call. This CDR3 is 15 amino acids long. The V and J ends lost 6 bases and 1 base respectively, with 15 bases between them. The germline CDR1 and CDR2 sequences are SGHAT and FQNNGV. As DNA, the CDR3 is TGTGCCAGCAGAACAGTCAAAGGCGGCCAAGAGACCCAGTACTTC. It encodes CASRTVKGGQETQYF.

The V gene is TRBV27, the J gene TRBJ1-1, with D hard to call. Germline CDR1 MNHEY, CDR2 SMNVEV (reference sequence). The CDR3 spans 14 residues. The V end lost 2 bases, the J end lost 11 bases, and 18 bases lay between the germline ends. The CDR3 sequence is CASSLRSSGLEAFF. The CDR3 coding sequence is TGTGCCAGCAGTTTAAGATCTAGCGGGTTGGAGGCTTTCTTT.

The CDR3 DNA follows: TGCGCCAGCAGCCCCGTCGAACCGAACTATGGCTACACCTTC. This encodes CASSPVEPNYGYTF. The rearrangement joins TRBV4-1 to TRBJ1-2; no reliable D call. The CDR3 length is 14 residues. Per germline, CDR1 MGHRA and CDR2 YSYEKL. V lost 4 bases and J 2 bases, leaving 11 bases between the germline ends.

This clone was recorded only once. The chain couples TRBV5-1 to TRBJ1-2, with a weak D call TRBD1 (5 bases). V lost 2 bases and J 8 bases, leaving 16 bases between the germline ends. There are 14 residues in the CDR3. Germline assignment: CDR1 SGHRS and CDR2 YFSETQ. CDR3 bases: TGCGCCAGCAGCTTTGGTTCCAGGGATAACGGCTACACCTTC. Its protein product is CASSFGSRDNGYTF. The variable domain in full, completed from reference TRBV5-1 and TRBJ1-2, reads KAGVTQTPRYLIKTRGQQVTLSCSPISGHRSVSWYQQTPGQGLQFLFEYFSETQRNKGNFPGRFSGRQFSNSRSEMNVSTLELGDSALYLCASSFGSRDNGYTFGSGTRLTVV.

The rearrangement links TRBV4-3 to TRBJ2-7; D is uncertain. Germline-derived CDR1 and CDR2 are LGHNA and YSLEER. V lost 6 bases to trimming and J lost 0 bases, with 12 bases between them. The CDR3 covers 14 residues. The CDR3 DNA reads as TGCGCCAGCAGTTGGCTTGACGGCTCCTACGAGCAGTACTTC. The encoded protein is CASSWLDGSYEQYF.

This clone showed up just a few times. This chain connects TRBV3-1 (or the pseudogene TRBV3-2) to TRBJ1-2; D remains ambiguous. The CDR3 sequence is 16 residues long. The germline V gene encodes CDR1 LGHDT and CDR2 YNNKEL (reference sequence). V was cut by 0 bases and J by 4 bases, with 15 bases left in between. CDR3 amino acids: CASSQDGVRNRYGYTF. CDR3 DNA sequence: TGTGCCAGCAGCCAAGATGGGGTTAGAAATCGCTATGGCTACACCTTC.

CDR3 loop: CASSPIGGDTQYF. The CDR3 DNA sequence: TGTGCCAGCAGCCCGATAGGCGGAGATACGCAGTATTTT. The V call is TRBV7-9, the J call TRBJ2-3; D unresolved. The CDR3 is 13 amino acids. Looked up from germline, CDR1 is SEHNR and CDR2 is FQNEAQ (reference sequence). V was cut by 5 bases and J by 5 bases, with 11 bases left in between.

The chain links TRBV3-1 (or the pseudogene TRBV3-2) to TRBJ1-1; D is unclear. There are 14 residues in the CDR3. V shed 4 bases and J shed 4 bases, with 13 bases lying between them. Germline CDR1 is LGHDT and CDR2 is YNNKEL (reference sequence). The CDR3 DNA reads TGTGCCAGCAGCCCAAGATACAGTACCACTGAAGCTTTCTTT. Protein: CASSPRYSTTEAFF.

The chain links TRBV7-2 to TRBJ1-3; TRBD1 aligns across 8 bases. The CDR3 totals 16 residues. The V gene's germline CDR1 is SGHTA and CDR2 FQGNSA. V lost 1 base and J lost 4; bases outside the gene matches: 6. The CDR3 DNA follows: TGTGCCAGCAGCTTAGTGGGGACAGGCGGGGGAAACACCATATATTTT. This translates into CASSLVGTGGGNTIYF.

V is TRBV11-1 and J is TRBJ2-3, with TRBD1 as a possible D gene (6 bases). Germline V CDR1 and CDR2: SGHAT, FQDESV (reference sequence). This CDR3 is built from 15 residues. Trimming took off 5 bases at V and 4 bases at J, with 16 bases between the two ends. The CDR3 sequence is CASSATGSSSDTQYF. In DNA form, the CDR3 reads TGTGCCAGCAGCGCGACAGGCTCGAGCTCAGATACGCAGTATTTT.

The chain has TRBV19 and TRBJ1-5, with D possibly TRBD1 on 6 matching bases. V dropped 9 bases and J dropped 1 base, with 13 bases sitting between them. The CDR3 covers 14 residues. The germline V gene encodes CDR1 LNHDA and CDR2 SQIVND (reference sequence). The CDR3 is CASNTGRSNQPQHF. The DNA of the CDR3 is TGTGCCAGCAATACAGGGCGAAGCAATCAGCCCCAGCATTTT.

The V gene is TRBV28, the J gene TRBJ2-3; possibly TRBD1 for D (6 bases). CDR1 MDHEN and CDR2 SYDVKM come from the germline V gene. There are 15 residues in the CDR3. Trimming shortened V by 7 bases and J by 6 bases, and 20 bases separated the two germline ends. The CDR3 coding sequence is TGTGCCAGCACCCTGTTGGCAGGGGCCCCCGATACGCAGTATTTT. Amino acids: CASTLLAGAPDTQYF.

The chain is built from TRBV7-3 and TRBJ2-1; 8 bases line up with TRBD2. Trimming took 5 bases from V and 7 from J; bases not matched to a gene: 10. CDR1 and CDR2 from the germline V gene are SGHTA and FQGTGA. The CDR3 is 15 residues long. The CDR3 spells CASSPSGGIGNEQFF. In DNA form, the CDR3 reads TGTGCCAGCAGCCCAAGCGGGGGAATAGGGAATGAGCAGTTCTTC.

The gene calls are TRBV27 and TRBJ2-7; D perhaps matches TRBD2 (6 bases). The CDR3 runs 11 residues. Germline values: CDR1 MNHEY, CDR2 SMNVEV (reference sequence). Between the trimmed V and J ends, which lost 2 bases and 7 bases, there was a span of 6 bases. CDR3 bases: TGTGCCAGCAGTTTAGCGGGGGAGCAGTACTTC. As protein: CASSLAGEQYF.

V usage is TRBV5-6 and J usage is TRBJ2-1; 10 bases are shared with TRBD2. Losses at the gene ends were 1 base for V and 7 bases for J; bases not matched to a gene: 5. Germline V gene data show CDR1 as SGHDT and CDR2 as YYEEEE. This CDR3 has 15 amino acids. This CDR3 is CASSLSGLAWNEQFF. In DNA form, the CDR3 reads TGTGCCAGCAGCTTGTCGGGACTAGCGTGGAATGAGCAGTTCTTC.

The chain uses TRBV18 and TRBJ1-5, with D tentatively TRBD1 (5 bases). V lost 3 bases to trimming and J lost 4 bases, with 10 bases between them. This CDR3 comprises 14 residues. Germline CDR1 KGHSH, CDR2 LQKENI. The CDR3 bases are TGTGCCAGCTCACCCCTCGACAGTAATCAGCCCCAGCATTTT. This sequence encodes CASSPLDSNQPQHF.

This clone showed up just a few times. This chain connects TRBV5-4 to TRBJ2-7, with 8 bases fitting TRBD2. Trimming at V came to 2 bases and at J to 3 bases, leaving 7 bases not matched to a gene. The germline CDR1 and CDR2 sequences are SGHNT and YYREEE (reference sequence). The CDR3 length is 15 residues. CDR3 region: CASSLKRERSYEQYF. The CDR3 DNA reads as TGTGCCAGCAGCTTAAAGCGGGAGAGGAGCTACGAGCAGTACTTC.